Each of the 29 T cell receptor beta chains below was sequenced from the same sample in a study of Ad26.COV2.S vaccination and SARS-CoV-2 variants. Here immunoSEQ multiplex PCR was the method, and the copy in TCRdb shows in-frame clones only, minus some. The sample lists 430,000 or so clones, roughly 90% seen once, with over 9% in the top ten. Sample treatment: 15 to 20 received Ad26.COV2.S at low or high dose, single or two shots; several received placebo; per-sample allocation not given. Vaccine and placebo recipients were sampled on day 63 after the first injection. The sample consisted of peripheral blood, taken in a trial of Ad26.COV2.S vaccine versus placebo. These receptors were taken from a person aged 18-65 years who received the Ad26.COV2.S COVID-19 vaccine or a placebo.

The chain combines TRBV29-1 with TRBJ2-5; no clear D gene. The V end lost 3 bases, the J end lost 0 bases, and 14 bases lay between the germline ends. This CDR3 is 15 amino acids long. From germline, CDR1 is SQVTM and CDR2 ANQGSEA. Written as DNA, the CDR3 is TGCAGCGTTGAGGGTAGCCGATGGAACCAAGAGACCCAGTACTTC. Translated: CSVEGSRWNQETQYF.

The CDR3 coding sequence is TGTGCCAGCAAACTACAGGGGGCGCACTATGGCTACACCTTC. Translated: CASKLQGAHYGYTF. V usage is TRBV28 and J usage is TRBJ1-2; 9 bases match TRBD1. CDR3 size: 14 residues. Germline-derived CDR1 and CDR2 are MDHEN and SYDVKM. V trimming: 7 bases; J trimming: 3 bases; junction bases outside the gene matches: 6.

The rearrangement joins TRBV7-2 to TRBJ2-2, with 7 bases matching TRBD2. This CDR3 contains 17 residues. With V trimmed by 3 bases and J by 4 bases, 11 bases remained unmatched. Looked up from germline, CDR1 is SGHTA and CDR2 is FQGNSA. CDR3 protein: CASSFVMAGVSTGELFF. The CDR3 coding sequence is TGTGCCAGCAGCTTTGTCATGGCGGGAGTGAGCACCGGGGAGCTGTTTTTT.

This chain joins TRBV5-5 and TRBJ2-7, with D unresolved. The germline CDR1 and CDR2 sequences are SGHKS and YYEKEE (reference sequence). The CDR3 spans 13 residues. V lost 0 bases to trimming and J lost 3 bases, with 7 bases between them. The CDR3 nucleotides are TGTGCCAGCAGCTTGGGGGAACTCTACGAGCAGTACTTC. This translates into CASSLGELYEQYF.

The gene calls are TRBV29-1 and TRBJ1-2, with a possible D match to TRBD1 (5 bases). Germline V gene sequence: CDR1 SQVTM, CDR2 ANQGSEA. V was trimmed by 3 bases and J by 5 bases, leaving 10 bases between them. This CDR3 has 12 amino acids. CDR3 in amino acids: CSVDRVRYGYTF. CDR3 sequence (DNA): TGCAGCGTTGACAGGGTACGGTATGGCTACACCTTC.

This chain connects TRBV11-3 to TRBJ2-1; D remains ambiguous. The germline gives CDR1 SGHNT, CDR2 YENEEA. V was pared by 5 bases and J by 0 bases, with 8 bases between. CDR3 length: 14 amino acids. As DNA, the CDR3 is TGTGCCAGCAGCCAAAGCAGCTCCTACAATGAGCAGTTCTTC. Translation: CASSQSSSYNEQFF.

This chain uses TRBV5-1 with TRBJ2-2; D call uncertain. CDR1 and CDR2 from the germline V gene are SGHRS and YFSETQ. CDR3 size: 13 residues. V lost 8 bases and J 5 bases, leaving 13 bases between the germline ends. The CDR3 DNA is TGCGCCAGTTGGATGACGGAAACCGGGGAGCTGTTTTTT. This translates into CASWMTETGELFF.

Comments on this clone: The sample has other DNA sequences that encode this CDR3 too. The chain carries TRBV30 and TRBJ1-5; the D is unclear. CDR3 length: 13 amino acids. V gave up 1 base and J gave up 0 bases, with 4 bases separating them. In germline, CDR1 is GTSNPN, CDR2 SVGIG (reference sequence). CDR3 region: CAWSGDSNQPQHF. Written as DNA, the CDR3 is TGTGCCTGGAGTGGTGATAGCAATCAGCCCCAGCATTTT. Full variable domain (remainder filled in from reference TRBV30 and TRBJ1-5): SQTIHQWPATLVQPVGSPLSLECTVEGTSNPNLYWYRQAAGRGLQLLFYSVGIGQISSEVPQNLSASRPQDRQFILSSKKLLLSDSGFYLCAWSGDSNQPQHFGDGTRLSIL.

This chain uses TRBV4-3 with TRBJ2-7; 9 positions match TRBD2. Germline V CDR1 and CDR2: LGHNA, YSLEER. The V segment lost 4 bases and the J segment 3 bases; nucleotides outside the gene matches: 10. This CDR3 contains 16 residues. This chain's CDR3 is CASSPHWSGRHYEQYF. Here the CDR3 DNA reads TGCGCCAGCAGCCCCCATTGGAGCGGGAGGCACTACGAGCAGTACTTC.

This chain uses TRBV12-3 or TRBV12-4 with TRBJ1-1; no reliable D call. Trimming left V 3 bases short and J 1 base short, with 6 bases between. CDR3 length: 13 amino acids. CDR3 region: CASSFSRNTEAFF. In DNA form, the CDR3 reads TGTGCCAGCAGTTTTTCGCGGAACACTGAAGCTTTCTTT.

The chain joins TRBV3-1 (or the pseudogene TRBV3-2) to TRBJ2-2; D perhaps matches TRBD1 (6 bases). The CDR3 runs 14 residues. The V gene lost 3 bases and the J gene lost 6 bases, with 11 bases spanning the gap. Germline V gene sequence: CDR1 LGHDT, CDR2 YNNKEL (reference sequence). The CDR3 nucleotides read TGTGCCAGCAGCCAGATTACAGGGTCCGGGGAGCTGTTTTTT. Translated: CASSQITGSGELFF.

The chain carries TRBV7-2 and TRBJ2-1, with 7 bases fitting TRBD2. The CDR3 sequence is 15 residues long. Trimming cost V 7 bases and J 10 bases; bases outside gene matches: 16. Looked up from germline, CDR1 is SGHTA and CDR2 is FQGNSA. This chain's CDR3 is CASTPGREIGNEQFF. In nucleotides, the CDR3 is TGTGCCAGCACCCCCGGGCGGGAGATCGGCAACGAGCAGTTCTTC.

The J gene is TRBJ2-7, the V gene TRBV24-1, with no clear D. The length of the CDR3 is 14 residues. V lost 3 bases to trimming and J lost 0 bases, with 8 bases between them. From germline, CDR1 is KGHDR and CDR2 SFDVKD. The CDR3 coding sequence is TGTGCCACCAGTGATAAGGGAAACTCCTACGAGCAGTACTTC. Protein sequence: CATSDKGNSYEQYF.

This chain links TRBV12-3 or TRBV12-4 with TRBJ2-2, with 7 bases fitting TRBD2. This CDR3 spans 13 amino acids. The V and J ends lost 11 bases and 2 bases, in that order; junction bases with no gene match: 5. The CDR3 DNA reads TGTGCCGTCGGGACTACAAACACCGGGGAGCTGTTTTTT. Amino acids: CAVGTTNTGELFF.

This clone was detected only once. This sequence joins TRBV7-9 and TRBJ2-5; a possible D gene is TRBD1 (5 bases). V was clipped by 5 bases and J by 5 bases, with 9 bases between them. Per the germline V gene, CDR1 is SEHNR and CDR2 is FQNEAQ (reference sequence). This CDR3 comprises 12 residues. CDR3 DNA sequence: TGTGCCAGCAGCAAACAGGTTGAGACCCAGTACTTC. It is translated as CASSKQVETQYF.

This chain connects TRBV28 to TRBJ1-2; D unresolved. The CDR3 loop spans 13 amino acids. V gave up 2 bases and J gave up 2 bases, with 6 bases separating them. From germline, CDR1 is MDHEN and CDR2 SYDVKM. The CDR3 DNA reads as TGTGCCAGCAGTTTAGATGAAAACTATGGCTACACCTTC. It is translated as CASSLDENYGYTF.

The J gene is TRBJ1-1, the V gene TRBV29-1; TRBD1 agrees at 7 bases. Trimming removed 2 bases from V and 1 base from J; junction bases left unmatched: 1. Per germline, CDR1 SQVTM and CDR2 ANQGSEA. CDR3 length: 13 residues. CDR3 sequence: CSVEWTGNTEAFF. The CDR3 DNA follows: TGCAGCGTTGAATGGACAGGGAACACTGAAGCTTTCTTT.

The V call is TRBV28, the J call TRBJ2-1; TRBD1 might be the D (6 bases). The CDR3 sequence is 16 residues long. Trimming removed 1 base at V and 0 bases at J, with 10 bases between. Per the germline V gene, CDR1 is MDHEN and CDR2 is SYDVKM. CDR3 coding DNA: TGTGCCAGCAGTTTATCCCAGGGGAGCTCCTACAATGAGCAGTTCTTC. Amino acid sequence: CASSLSQGSSYNEQFF.

The chain joins TRBV15 to TRBJ2-7; 7 bases agree with TRBD1. Per germline, CDR1 LNHNV and CDR2 YYDKDF (reference sequence). V gave up 3 bases and J gave up 3 bases; unmatched junction bases: 5. This CDR3 contains 14 residues. CDR3 region: CATSSGTEDYEQYF. In DNA form, the CDR3 reads TGTGCCACCAGCAGCGGGACAGAAGACTACGAGCAGTACTTC.

This clone was picked up one time. The rearrangement links TRBV30 to TRBJ1-5; D ambiguous. V lost 0 bases to trimming and J lost 10 bases, with 16 bases between them. The CDR3 consists of 14 residues. CDR1 is GTSNPN, CDR2 SVGIG, per germline (reference sequence). The CDR3 loop reads CAWSVRTPSGPQHF. CDR3 nucleotide sequence: TGTGCCTGGAGTGTAAGGACCCCGAGTGGTCCCCAGCATTTT. Full variable domain (remainder filled in from reference TRBV30 and TRBJ1-5): SQTIHQWPATLVQPVGSPLSLECTVEGTSNPNLYWYRQAAGRGLQLLFYSVGIGQISSEVPQNLSASRPQDRQFILSSKKLLLSDSGFYLCAWSVRTPSGPQHFGDGTRLSIL.

This chain joins TRBV25-1 and TRBJ2-4; either TRBD1 or TRBD2 may supply D (5 bases each). V was trimmed by 5 bases and J by 1 base, leaving 15 bases between them. The CDR3 extends over 16 amino acids. Germline CDR1 MGHDK, CDR2 SYGVNS. The CDR3 DNA sequence: TGTGCCAGCAGTCCAGGGAGTCTTATTGCCAAAAACATTCAGTACTTC. Translated, it gives CASSPGSLIAKNIQYF.

The V gene is TRBV5-1, the J gene TRBJ2-5; 7 bases align to TRBD1. Germline CDR1 and CDR2: SGHRS and YFSETQ. The CDR3 runs to 15 residues. The trim removed 3 bases at V and 4 bases at J, leaving 9 bases unmatched. The CDR3 coding sequence is TGCGCCAGCAGCTCTACGTCCCCAGGGGGAGAGACCCAGTACTTC. It translates to CASSSTSPGGETQYF. The variable domain in full, completed from reference TRBV5-1 and TRBJ2-5, reads KAGVTQTPRYLIKTRGQQVTLSCSPISGHRSVSWYQQTPGQGLQFLFEYFSETQRNKGNFPGRFSGRQFSNSRSEMNVSTLELGDSALYLCASSSTSPGGETQYFGPGTRLLVL.

This clone is a singleton in its sample. The chain carries TRBV6-6 and TRBJ1-1, with 11 bases matching TRBD1. The germline CDR1 and CDR2 sequences are MNHNY and SVGAGI (reference sequence). The V gene end was trimmed by 2 bases and the J gene end by 3 bases; junction bases not matched to a gene: 2. This CDR3 comprises 15 residues. The CDR3 DNA follows: TGTGCCAGCAGTTACCGGGACAGGGGGGACACTGAAGCTTTCTTT. This encodes CASSYRDRGDTEAFF.

The chain uses TRBV24-1 and TRBJ2-3; D not resolved. The CDR3 is 16 residues long. V lost 1 base and J 1 base, leaving 11 bases between the germline ends. The germline CDR1 and CDR2 sequences are KGHDR and SFDVKD. The CDR3 DNA sequence: TGTGCCACCAGTGATTTTCGTGCCAGTGGCACAGATACGCAGTATTTT. Protein product: CATSDFRASGTDTQYF.

This clone was counted once. This rearrangement joins TRBV28 to TRBJ1-1; a weak D match, TRBD1 (5 bases). V dropped 4 bases and J dropped 6 bases, with 9 bases sitting between them. The CDR3 is 12 amino acids. Germline V CDR1 and CDR2: MDHEN, SYDVKM. CDR3 coding DNA: TGTGCCAGCAGTTATATACAGGCTGAAGCTTTCTTT. Translating gives CASSYIQAEAFF. Looking up the rest from reference TRBV28 and TRBJ1-1 gives the full variable domain: DVKVTQSSRYLVKRTGEKVFLECVQDMDHENMFWYRQDPGLGLRLIYFSYDVKMKEKGDIPEGYSVSREKKERFSLILESASTNQTSMYLCASSYIQAEAFFGQGTRLTVV.

The rearrangement joins TRBV7-2 to TRBJ2-3; 10 positions match TRBD2. V was pared by 5 bases and J by 3 bases, with 5 bases of the junction left unmatched. Germline CDR1 SGHTA, CDR2 FQGNSA. CDR3 length equals 15 residues. CDR3 loop: CASSLQAGGTDTQYF. As DNA, the CDR3 is TGTGCCAGCAGCCTCCAAGCGGGAGGGACAGATACGCAGTATTTT.

This clone has only one observation. The V gene is TRBV28, the J gene TRBJ1-6, with 7 bases fitting TRBD1. The germline V gene has CDR1 MDHEN and CDR2 SYDVKM. The CDR3 has 15 amino acids. With V trimmed by 3 bases and J by 7 bases, 6 bases remained unmatched. CDR3 DNA sequence: TGTGCCAGCAGTTTCCGACAGGGAAAAAATTCACCCCTCCACTTT. Protein sequence: CASSFRQGKNSPLHF. The whole variable domain, remainder taken from reference TRBV28 and TRBJ1-6, is DVKVTQSSRYLVKRTGEKVFLECVQDMDHENMFWYRQDPGLGLRLIYFSYDVKMKEKGDIPEGYSVSREKKERFSLILESASTNQTSMYLCASSFRQGKNSPLHFGNGTRLTVT.

The gene calls are TRBV9 and TRBJ2-2, with a tentative D call TRBD2 (6 bases). Germline assignment: CDR1 SGDLS and CDR2 YYNGEE. CDR3 length equals 15 residues. The ends were cut back, 4 bases at V and 2 bases at J, with 12 bases in the middle. CDR3 DNA: TGTGCCAGCAGCCCTCGACTAGTAAACACCGGGGAGCTGTTTTTT. Translated: CASSPRLVNTGELFF.

This clone was picked up a small number of times. The chain is built from TRBV5-4 and TRBJ2-1, with 8 bases lining up with TRBD1. This CDR3 contains 16 residues. Germline CDR1 SGHNT, CDR2 YYREEE (reference sequence). Germline trimming cut 1 base from V and 6 bases from J; bases unmatched to any gene: 9. CDR3 nucleotide sequence: TGTGCCAGCAGCTTGAGGGGGACAGGCCCCCTCAATGAGCAGTTCTTC. This gives the protein CASSLRGTGPLNEQFF.